The 11 T cell receptor beta chains presented below share a single source sample, sequenced in a study of blood T cells in healthy people across ages. Next came a second PCR, run for roughly 6 to 11 cycles, which used a sample-barcoded 5' primer along with a J-beta primer mix. TCRdb reprocessed the 5' RACE reads with MiXCR, giving one entry per CDR3 protein. The sample lists approximately 790,000 distinct CDR3 sequences, 55% to 65% seen once, with around a quarter in the top ten. The sequencing sample was made of blood. The receptors were gathered from a man younger than 45 in good health.

The V and J genes are TRBV6-2 or TRBV6-3 and TRBJ2-5; 7 bases are shared with TRBD1. Germline loops: CDR1 MNHEY, CDR2 SVGEGT. V gave up 6 bases and J gave up 1 base; unmatched junction bases: 5. The CDR3 consists of 14 residues. CDR3 DNA sequence: TGTGCCAGCAGCTTCGGGACAGTCCAAGAGACCCAGTACTTC. Amino acid sequence: CASSFGTVQETQYF.

The chain couples TRBV12-3 or TRBV12-4 to TRBJ1-4; tentative D call: TRBD1 (5 bases). This CDR3 is 15 amino acids long. V was trimmed by 5 bases and J by 4 bases, leaving 14 bases between them. In DNA, the CDR3 is TGTGCCAGCAGTACGGGACTAGCGATTAATGAAAAACTGTTTTTT. This gives the protein CASSTGLAINEKLFF.

This clonotype was detected many times. V is TRBV29-1 and J is TRBJ2-1, with D perhaps matching TRBD2 (7 bases). CDR1 and CDR2 (germline): SQVTM, ANQGSEA. The CDR3 totals 13 residues. V was pared by 6 bases and J by 6 bases, with 15 bases between. CDR3 sequence reads: CSVARGGGNEQFF. The CDR3 bases are TGCAGCGTCGCAAGGGGGGGAGGCAATGAGCAGTTCTTC.

This rearrangement joins TRBV5-5 to TRBJ2-4; 7 bases fit TRBD1. The J call may be mistaken, given a closer DNA end match to TRBJ2-7. Per the germline V gene, CDR1 is SGHKS and CDR2 is YYEKEE (reference sequence). The CDR3 length is 16 residues. The CDR3 sequence is CASSLGWQGVSYEQYF. CDR3 DNA: TGTGCCAGCAGCTTGGGATGGCAGGGGGTATCTTACGAGCAGTACTTC.

This chain links TRBV9 with TRBJ2-1; possibly TRBD1 for D (5 bases). Germline V gene data show CDR1 as SGDLS and CDR2 as YYNGEE. Trimming took 1 base from V and 14 from J, leaving 13 bases between them. The CDR3 has 12 amino acids. This chain's CDR3 is CASSVTQGDKFF. The CDR3 DNA is TGTGCCAGCAGCGTAACACAAGGGGATAAGTTCTTC.

This clonotype was observed a few times. The V and J genes are TRBV12-3 or TRBV12-4 and TRBJ2-7, with no clear D. This CDR3 has 12 amino acids. The DNA for the CDR3 is TGTGTCCTCGGTGAGTGCTCCTACGAGCAGTACTTC. It translates to CVLGECSYEQYF.

Details on this clonotype: One end of the junction does not line up with germline, which may come from a read error. The chain recombines TRBV20-1 with TRBJ2-3; the match to TRBD1 covers 8 bases. The CDR3 runs 14 residues. Germline V lookup: CDR1 DFQATT, CDR2 SNEGSKA (reference sequence). The CDR3 loop reads CSARQGARRDMQYF. CDR3 nucleotides: TGCAGTGCTAGACAGGGGGCGCGTAGAGATATGCAGTATTTT.

In this sample, this clonotype turned up a few times. This sequence joins TRBV9 and TRBJ2-3, with TRBD2 matching over 7 bases. The CDR3 spans 17 residues. Germline V gene data show CDR1 as SGDLS and CDR2 as YYNGEE. Germline trimming cut 1 base from V and 5 bases from J; bases unmatched to any gene: 13. CDR3 in DNA: TGTGCCAGCAGCGTAAAAAGGATCGGGCTAGCGGAAGATACGCAGTATTTT. As protein: CASSVKRIGLAEDTQYF.

About this clonotype: The junction departs from germline at one end; a sequencing error may be responsible. The chain uses TRBV6-1 and TRBJ1-2; D is perhaps TRBD1 (6 bases). Germline V gene lookup returns CDR1 MNHNS and CDR2 SASEGT. The CDR3 length is 14 residues. CDR3 DNA: TGTGCCGGCAGTTCCCCGACAGGAGGCTATGGCTACACCTTC. Amino acid sequence: CAGSSPTGGYGYTF.

This clonotype was detected only a few times. The J gene is TRBJ1-5, the V gene TRBV13; D gene uncertain. Germline loops: CDR1 PRHDT, CDR2 FYEKMQ (reference sequence). The CDR3 runs to 12 residues. The V end was cut by 0 bases, the J end by 9 bases, with 6 bases between. The CDR3 loop is CASSLGAGPQHF. The CDR3 region has the DNA TGTGCCAGCAGCTTAGGCGCTGGGCCCCAGCATTTT.

The V and J genes are TRBV29-1 and TRBJ2-6; D not resolved. This CDR3 has 12 residues. The ends were cut back, 7 bases at V and 3 bases at J, with 7 bases in the middle. Germline V CDR1 and CDR2: SQVTM, ANQGSEA. DNA for the CDR3: TGCAGCGGTGACATTGGGGCCAACGTCCTGACTTTC. Its protein is CSGDIGANVLTF.